What follows is one T cell receptor (beta chain) and its context. Antigen: not known. This entry belongs to a study of CD8 T cells in Susac syndrome. Across the whole study: Blood was drawn from Susac syndrome patients while they were therapy-naive, on corticosteroids, or on intravenous immunoglobulin alone. Whole-study findings and limits: The relatively small number of individuals in the TCR sequencing and HLA analysis was acknowledged by the study.

A quantity of about 0.5 to 1 ug RNA underwent reverse transcription using random hexamers. Amplification of the TCR beta CDR3 was carried out by immunoSEQ multiplex PCR, which spanned a total of 54 Vbeta and 13 Jbeta segments. TCRdb itself ran the immunoSEQ multiplex PCR reads through MiXCR, one entry per CDR3 protein. The table shows 100,000 to 150,000 distinct CDR3 sequences, with 90% to 95% occurring only once. With 0 bases clipped from V and 5 bases from J, the junction kept 6 bases outside the gene matches. Per germline, CDR1 SQVTM and CDR2 ANQGSEA. The CDR3 length is 15 residues. This clonotype originated in a human donor with Susac syndrome. The sample consisted of CD8+ T cells from PBMCs. V gene TRBV29-1 combines with J gene TRBJ2-5; 10 bases match TRBD1. The CDR3 DNA reads TGCAGCGTTGAAGAGGACAGGGGGATCTGGGAGACCCAGTACTTC. Amino acids: CSVEEDRGIWETQYF.